Listed below are T cell receptor beta chains from one sample, sequenced in a study of T-cell memory formation after mild COVID-19. Via MiXCR, TCRdb re-called the 5' RACE reads, giving one row per CDR3 protein. The table records around 510,000 distinct CDR3 sequences, about 20% of them present only once. The sample consisted of PBMCs or a T cell subset sorted from them (not recorded which). The source is an adult woman who had mild COVID-19 (a few samples of this study predate the infection). Cell type and time point are not known. Each CDR3 is given with its conserved first and last residue. Each record gives: V gene, clone size, J gene, CDR3 protein. Not all rows give a size; the values are once, few, many and, for expanded clones, a class.

V gene: TRBV12-3/TRBV12-4; clone size: NA; J gene: TRBJ2-3; CDR3 protein: CASRITSGPSTDTQYF
V gene: TRBV7-9; clone size: NA; J gene: TRBJ1-1; CDR3 protein: CASSPWTGGTEAFF
V gene: TRBV7-9; clone size: many; J gene: TRBJ2-7; CDR3 protein: CASSPVARVSSYEQYF
V gene: TRBV7-2; clone size: NA; J gene: TRBJ2-1; CDR3 protein: CASSPSGGRTYNEQFF
V gene: TRBV12-3/TRBV12-4; clone size: NA; J gene: TRBJ1-1; CDR3 protein: CASSRQVTGNTEAFF
V gene: TRBV11-2; clone size: few; J gene: TRBJ1-6; CDR3 protein: CASSSTGAPLHF
V gene: TRBV29-1; clone size: few; J gene: TRBJ2-3; CDR3 protein: CSVARLAGGRTDTQYF
V gene: TRBV12-3/TRBV12-4; clone size: few; J gene: TRBJ2-2; CDR3 protein: CASRSGPSGTGELFF
V gene: TRBV30; clone size: NA; J gene: TRBJ1-4; CDR3 protein: CAWSVIGTGGSMVLFF
V gene: TRBV19; clone size: few; J gene: TRBJ1-5; CDR3 protein: CASSIDLLNQPQHF
V gene: TRBV24-1; clone size: NA; J gene: TRBJ2-1; CDR3 protein: CATSDVGLAGGNSKFF
V gene: TRBV20-1; clone size: NA; J gene: TRBJ1-1; CDR3 protein: CSAGTGRGREAFF
V gene: TRBV5-5; clone size: many; J gene: TRBJ2-7; CDR3 protein: CASSLGGGFTYEQYF
V gene: TRBV6-2/TRBV6-3; clone size: few; J gene: TRBJ2-2; CDR3 protein: CASRKRETAGELFF
V gene: TRBV6-6; clone size: NA; J gene: TRBJ2-6; CDR3 protein: CASSSSMGANVLTF
V gene: TRBV24-1; clone size: NA; J gene: TRBJ2-5; CDR3 protein: CATSPAGPQETQYF
V gene: TRBV15; clone size: NA; J gene: TRBJ2-3; CDR3 protein: CATSRGRAGADTQYF
V gene: TRBV30; clone size: NA; J gene: TRBJ2-1; CDR3 protein: CAWSVWSYNEQFF
V gene: TRBV20-1; clone size: NA; J gene: TRBJ2-1; CDR3 protein: CSAPLSDSWNNEQFF
V gene: TRBV30; clone size: NA; J gene: TRBJ1-6; CDR3 protein: CAWSRRQTSPLHF
V gene: TRBV20-1; clone size: many; J gene: TRBJ2-7; CDR3 protein: CSARGGSYEQYF
V gene: TRBV18; clone size: few; J gene: TRBJ2-7; CDR3 protein: CASSLQDTYEQYF
V gene: TRBV12-3/TRBV12-4; clone size: NA; J gene: TRBJ1-3; CDR3 protein: CASSPFGLRSSGNTIYF
V gene: TRBV20-1; clone size: NA; J gene: TRBJ2-1; CDR3 protein: CSATVWESGMYNEQFF
V gene: TRBV20-1; clone size: many; J gene: TRBJ2-7; CDR3 protein: CSARTGYEQYF
V gene: TRBV3-1; clone size: few; J gene: TRBJ1-6; CDR3 protein: CASSRQSNNSPLHF
V gene: TRBV21-1; clone size: NA; J gene: TRBJ1-3; CDR3 protein: CASSKARDSGNTIYF
V gene: TRBV7-9; clone size: once; J gene: TRBJ2-5; CDR3 protein: CASSPKKGGETQYF